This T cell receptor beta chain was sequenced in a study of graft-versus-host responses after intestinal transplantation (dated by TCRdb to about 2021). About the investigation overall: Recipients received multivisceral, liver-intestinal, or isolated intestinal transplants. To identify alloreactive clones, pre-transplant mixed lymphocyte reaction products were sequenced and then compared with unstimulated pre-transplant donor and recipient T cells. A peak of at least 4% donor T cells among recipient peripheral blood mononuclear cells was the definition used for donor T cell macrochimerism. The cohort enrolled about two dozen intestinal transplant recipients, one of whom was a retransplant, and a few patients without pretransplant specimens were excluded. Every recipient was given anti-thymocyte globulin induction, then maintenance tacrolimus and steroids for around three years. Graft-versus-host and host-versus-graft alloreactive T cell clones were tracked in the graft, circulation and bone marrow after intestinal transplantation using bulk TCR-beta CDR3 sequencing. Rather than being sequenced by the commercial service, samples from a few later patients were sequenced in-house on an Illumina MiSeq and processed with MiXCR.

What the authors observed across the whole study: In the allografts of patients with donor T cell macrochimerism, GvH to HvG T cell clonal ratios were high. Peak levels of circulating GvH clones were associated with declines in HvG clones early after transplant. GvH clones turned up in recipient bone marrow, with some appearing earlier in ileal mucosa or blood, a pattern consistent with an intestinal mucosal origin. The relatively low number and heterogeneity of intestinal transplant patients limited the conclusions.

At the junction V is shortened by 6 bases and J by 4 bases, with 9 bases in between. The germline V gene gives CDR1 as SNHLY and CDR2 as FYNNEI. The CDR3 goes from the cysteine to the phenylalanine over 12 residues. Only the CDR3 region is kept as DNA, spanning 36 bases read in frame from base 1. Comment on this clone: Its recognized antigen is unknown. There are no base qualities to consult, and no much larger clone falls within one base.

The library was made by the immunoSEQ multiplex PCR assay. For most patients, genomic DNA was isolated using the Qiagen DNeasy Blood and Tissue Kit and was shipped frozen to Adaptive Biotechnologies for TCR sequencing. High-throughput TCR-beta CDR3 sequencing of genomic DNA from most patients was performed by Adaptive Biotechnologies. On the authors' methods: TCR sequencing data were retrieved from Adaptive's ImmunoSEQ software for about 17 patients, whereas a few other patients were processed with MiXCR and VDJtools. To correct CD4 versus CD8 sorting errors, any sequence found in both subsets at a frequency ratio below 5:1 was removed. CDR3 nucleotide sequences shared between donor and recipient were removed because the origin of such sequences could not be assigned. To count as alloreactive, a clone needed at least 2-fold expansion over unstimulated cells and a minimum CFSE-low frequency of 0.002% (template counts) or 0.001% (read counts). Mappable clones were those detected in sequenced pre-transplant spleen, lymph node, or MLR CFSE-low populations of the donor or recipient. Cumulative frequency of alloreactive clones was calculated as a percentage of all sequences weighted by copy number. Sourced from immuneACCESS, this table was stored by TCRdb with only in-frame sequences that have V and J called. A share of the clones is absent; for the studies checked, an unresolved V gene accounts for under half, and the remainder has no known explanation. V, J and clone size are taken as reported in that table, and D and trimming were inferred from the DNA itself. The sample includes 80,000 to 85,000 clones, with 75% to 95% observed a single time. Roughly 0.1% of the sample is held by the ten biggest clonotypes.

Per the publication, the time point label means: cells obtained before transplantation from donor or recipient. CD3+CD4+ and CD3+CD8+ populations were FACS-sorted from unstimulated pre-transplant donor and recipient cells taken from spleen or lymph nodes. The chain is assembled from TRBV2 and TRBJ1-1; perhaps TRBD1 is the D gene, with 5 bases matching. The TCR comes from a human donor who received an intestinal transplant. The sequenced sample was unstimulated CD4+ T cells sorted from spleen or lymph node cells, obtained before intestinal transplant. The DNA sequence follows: TGTGCCAGCAGCGTACAGGTCACTGAAGCTTTCTTT. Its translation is CASSVQVTEAFF.